The present entry profiles one T cell receptor beta chain with its context. TCRdb's table, derived via immunoSEQ multiplex PCR, lists solely in-frame clones and lacks some. The data contain about 64,000 clones, roughly 90% of them singletons. This record belongs to a study of OX40 agonist ivuxolimab in advanced cancers. The V end was cut by 3 bases, the J end by 0 bases, with 7 bases between. The germline gives CDR1 SGHNT, CDR2 YYREEE (reference sequence). This CDR3 has 14 amino acids. The sequencing here drew on CD4+ or CD8+ T cells sorted from blood, taken in a trial of the OX40 agonist ivuxolimab. The chain has TRBV5-4 and TRBJ1-3; D not resolved. The clonotype was recovered from an adult with an advanced solid tumor such as melanoma, head and neck, liver or kidney cancer. The CDR3, as DNA: TGTGCCAGCAGCTCCGTCCGCTCTGGAAACACCATATATTTT. Amino acid sequence: CASSSVRSGNTIYF.